What follows are 20 T cell receptor beta chains derived from one specimen sequenced in a study of CD8 T cells in ankylosing spondylitis. From the 5' RACE reads, TCRdb called clonotypes with MiXCR, one entry per CDR3 protein. The data contain 250,000 or so distinct CDR3 sequences, more than 20% of them singletons. Sequencing was performed on blood, either unsorted or a sorted T cell fraction (not recorded which). Receptor source: a male donor with ankylosing spondylitis or in good health (not recorded which).

This clonotype was seen at least ten times. The chain recombines TRBV24-1 with TRBJ2-5, with D uncertain. V was shortened by 2 bases and J by 5 bases, with 14 bases between the two germline ends. Per the germline V gene, CDR1 is KGHDR and CDR2 is SFDVKD. There are 15 residues in the CDR3. CDR3 residues: CATSDSRVVTETQYF. The CDR3 DNA is TGTGCCACCAGTGATTCACGGGTCGTGACGGAGACCCAGTACTTC.

This clonotype was seen many times. The CDR3 DNA sequence: TGTGCCAGCAGTTTACACACAGATACGCAGTATTTT. Translation gives CASSLHTDTQYF. The gene calls are TRBV6-6 and TRBJ2-3; D unclear. Between the trimmed V and J ends, which lost 4 bases and 2 bases, there was a span of 4 bases. The V gene's germline CDR1 is MNHNY and CDR2 SVGAGI (reference sequence). This CDR3 region has 12 residues.

This clonotype appeared many times. The V and J genes are TRBV11-2 and TRBJ2-5, with 10 bases matching TRBD1. Germline V gene sequence: CDR1 SGHAT, CDR2 FQNNGV. Losses at the gene ends were 4 bases for V and 10 bases for J; bases not matched to a gene: 15. This CDR3 comprises 16 residues. The CDR3 bases are TGTGCCAGCAGCTCCTTCGGACAGGGGGGAGTTAGTGTCCAGTACTTC. This sequence encodes CASSSFGQGGVSVQYF.

V usage is TRBV10-1 and J usage is TRBJ2-1, with D perhaps TRBD1 (6 bases). Germline V lookup: CDR1 WNHNN, CDR2 SYGVQD (reference sequence). This CDR3 contains 13 residues. V was cut by 4 bases and J by 6 bases, with 10 bases left in between. CDR3 amino acids: CASSGQVGNEQFF. The CDR3 DNA reads as TGCGCCAGCAGTGGACAGGTCGGCAATGAGCAGTTCTTC.

This clonotype was detected a few times. The V and J genes are TRBV20-1 and TRBJ1-5; possible D gene TRBD1, 5 bases. Between the trimmed V and J ends, which lost 4 bases and 3 bases, there was a span of 7 bases. Germline V gene data show CDR1 as DFQATT and CDR2 as SNEGSKA (reference sequence). CDR3 length: 12 amino acids. CDR3: CSATGNNQPQHF. The CDR3 nucleotides are TGCAGTGCTACAGGGAACAATCAGCCCCAGCATTTT.

At least ten counts were recorded for this clonotype. The rearrangement links TRBV27 to TRBJ1-1; TRBD1 matches 10 bases. The CDR3 has 17 residues. J gave up 4 bases and V 3 bases, and 11 bases lay outside the gene matches. Per germline, CDR1 MNHEY and CDR2 SMNVEV (reference sequence). DNA for the CDR3: TGTGCCAGCAGTTTCTGGCCCGACAGGGGGCCTACCACTGAAGCTTTCTTT. Translating gives CASSFWPDRGPTTEAFF.

The chain has TRBV6-5 and TRBJ2-6, with a possible D match to TRBD1 (6 bases). The CDR3 covers 16 residues. Trimming cost V 3 bases and J 2 bases, with 11 bases left between them. Germline lookup yields CDR1 MNHEY and CDR2 SVGAGI. CDR3 sequence reads: CASSYGDMTGANVLTF. DNA of the CDR3: TGTGCCAGCAGTTATGGGGACATGACTGGGGCCAACGTCCTGACTTTC.

The table lists this clonotype with many counts. This rearrangement joins TRBV20-1 to TRBJ2-1; 7 nucleotides line up with TRBD1. The CDR3 is 14 residues long. Germline values: CDR1 DFQATT, CDR2 SNEGSKA (reference sequence). The J segment lost 6 bases and the V segment lost 6 bases, leaving 11 bases of the junction unmatched. In nucleotides, the CDR3 is TGCAGTGCACGCCTAGGGACAGTCCTCAATGAGCAGTTCTTC. It encodes CSARLGTVLNEQFF.

This clonotype was detected once. V gene TRBV9 combines with J gene TRBJ2-3; perhaps TRBD2 as D (5 bases). Germline V gene sequence: CDR1 SGDLS, CDR2 YYNGEE. The CDR3 totals 15 residues. Trimming took off 3 bases at V and 1 base at J, with 12 bases between the two ends. CDR3 in DNA: TGTGCCAGCAGCGGCCCGGGAACCCGCACAGATACGCAGTATTTT. Protein: CASSGPGTRTDTQYF.

A few counts support this clonotype. The gene calls are TRBV20-1 and TRBJ1-1; no reliable D call. Germline CDR1 DFQATT, CDR2 SNEGSKA (reference sequence). The CDR3 sequence is 11 residues long. V lost 6 bases and J 1 base, leaving 6 bases between the germline ends. The CDR3 loop is CSAEENTEAFF. CDR3 bases: TGCAGTGCCGAGGAGAACACTGAAGCTTTCTTT.

This clonotype was observed many times. CDR3 protein: CASSYRTSSYNEQFF. For the CDR3, the DNA is TGTGCCAGCAGCTACAGAACCAGCTCCTACAATGAGCAGTTCTTC. This chain links TRBV7-2 with TRBJ2-1; D is unresolved. The CDR3 is made up of 15 amino acids. Trimming pared 4 bases from V and 0 bases from J, leaving 10 bases between. Germline V gene data show CDR1 as SGHTA and CDR2 as FQGNSA.

This clonotype appeared many times. The CDR3 loop is CAASPSAYTQYF. CDR3 bases: TGTGCCGCTAGCCCCAGTGCCTATACGCAGTATTTT. The chain links TRBV10-3 to TRBJ2-3; D possibly corresponds to TRBD2 (5 bases). V shed 11 bases and J shed 7 bases, with 16 bases lying between them. The CDR3 has 12 residues. The germline CDR1 and CDR2 sequences are ENHRY and SYGVKD.

This clonotype was recorded many times. This chain links TRBV20-1 with TRBJ1-1, with unresolved D. Germline V lookup: CDR1 DFQATT, CDR2 SNEGSKA (reference sequence). Trimming removed 4 bases at V and 2 bases at J, with 11 bases between. This CDR3 is built from 13 residues. Here the CDR3 DNA reads TGCAGTGCTATTTGGTTCGGCAACACTGAAGCTTTCTTT. Translating it yields CSAIWFGNTEAFF.

This chain's CDR3 is CSASPDAGNSPLHF. The CDR3 nucleotides are TGCAGTGCTAGCCCAGATGCTGGGAATTCACCCCTCCACTTT. V usage is TRBV20-1 and J usage is TRBJ1-6, with D unclear. Trimming took 3 bases from V and 7 from J, leaving 13 bases between them. The CDR3 runs 14 residues. Germline V gene lookup returns CDR1 DFQATT and CDR2 SNEGSKA (reference sequence).

The chain employs TRBV12-3 or TRBV12-4 and TRBJ1-6, with D possibly matching TRBD1 (6 bases). V was clipped by 2 bases and J by 8 bases, with 13 bases between them. This CDR3 has 15 residues. The CDR3 nucleotides read TGTGCCAGCAGTTTAAGAGGGGGGACGCATTCACCCCTCCACTTT. Its translation: CASSLRGGTHSPLHF.

This clonotype was counted a few times. V is TRBV13 and J is TRBJ1-1; D not certain. V was cut by 0 bases and J by 1 base, with 3 bases left in between. In germline, CDR1 is PRHDT, CDR2 FYEKMQ (reference sequence). This CDR3 has 13 residues. The CDR3 region is CASSLGPNTEAFF. The CDR3 DNA is TGTGCCAGCAGCTTAGGACCGAACACTGAAGCTTTCTTT.

The V gene is TRBV20-1, the J gene TRBJ2-2; TRBD1 agrees at 7 bases. Germline V gene data show CDR1 as DFQATT and CDR2 as SNEGSKA (reference sequence). The J segment lost 5 bases and the V segment lost 3 bases, leaving 3 bases of the junction unmatched. The CDR3 length is 13 residues. CDR3 nucleotides: TGCAGTGCTAGGAGGGGACAGACCGGGGAGCTGTTTTTT. It is translated as CSARRGQTGELFF.

In this sample, this clonotype turned up many times. The chain couples TRBV28 to TRBJ2-7, with 10 bases identical to TRBD1. The CDR3 contains 14 residues. J was trimmed by 3 bases and V by 5 bases; bases with no gene match: 4. The germline gives CDR1 MDHEN, CDR2 SYDVKM. The CDR3 sequence: CASSTRTGGYEQYF. In DNA, the CDR3 is TGTGCCAGCAGTACAAGGACAGGGGGCTACGAGCAGTACTTC.

The CDR3 reads CASSNPSGAFNTGELFF. In DNA form, the CDR3 reads TGCGCCAGCAGCAATCCTAGCGGGGCCTTCAACACCGGGGAGCTGTTTTTT. This chain joins TRBV5-1 and TRBJ2-2, with 9 positions matching TRBD2. V lost 4 bases to trimming and J lost 2 bases; unmatched junction nucleotides: 9. This CDR3 has 17 residues. The germline CDR1 and CDR2 sequences are SGHRS and YFSETQ.

The V gene is TRBV18, the J gene TRBJ2-1; unclear D gene. V was trimmed by 5 bases and J by 6 bases, leaving 8 bases between them. The CDR3 runs to 12 residues. The germline V gene has CDR1 KGHSH and CDR2 LQKENI. In nucleotides, the CDR3 is TGTGCCAGCTCAGTTCAGGCCAATGAGCAGTTCTTC. This encodes CASSVQANEQFF.